These T cell receptor beta chains were read from a single sample in a study of cytomegalovirus exposure and HLA in healthy donors. Clones were sequenced by immunoSEQ multiplex PCR, and TCRdb holds only the in-frame ones, with some missing. Among about 140,000 clones listed, less than 80% were seen once. The sequenced sample was PBMCs. These receptors originate from a female donor in good health and CMV-seropositive. The CDR3 runs from the conserved cysteine through the conserved F or W. The D gene is left open where the match is weak. Size tells how often a clone was seen (once, few, many) or the class of an expanded clone, and some rows leave it out.

cdr3_length d_call j_call v_call clone_size cdr3_aa cdr3_nt
15 - TRBJ1-1 TRBV6-1 few CASRTRRQAYTEAFF TGTGCCAGCAGAACCCGACGACAGGCTTACACTGAAGCTTTCTTT
16 - TRBJ2-7 TRBV27 few CASSSANPRTFYEQYF TGTGCCAGCAGTTCAGCAAACCCCCGGACTTTCTACGAGCAGTACTTC
13 - TRBJ2-3 TRBV29-1 once CSVGEGGTDTQYF TGCAGCGTTGGGGAAGGGGGCACAGATACGCAGTATTTT
11 - TRBJ1-2 TRBV7-2 - CASGQGRGYTF TGTGCCAGCGGGCAGGGTCGGGGCTACACCTTC
14 - TRBJ2-7 TRBV7-6 few CASSLSPGIPEQYF TGTGCCAGCAGCTTATCCCCCGGGATCCCTGAGCAGTACTTC
14 TRBD1 TRBJ1-6 TRBV5-1 - CASSFGTGFSPLYF TGCGCCAGCAGCTTCGGGACAGGCTTTTCACCCCTCTACTTT
12 - TRBJ1-1 TRBV28 - CASKPPQLRAFF TGTGCCAGCAAACCTCCTCAGTTAAGAGCTTTCTTT
13 TRBD1 TRBJ2-7 TRBV5-6 - CASSLADREVRYF TGTGCCAGCAGCTTGGCTGACAGGGAAGTTAGGTACTTC
13 TRBD1 TRBJ1-2 TRBV7-9 - CASSWTGSGGYTF TGTGCCAGCAGCTGGACAGGGAGTGGTGGCTACACCTTC
13 TRBD1 TRBJ2-7 TRBV15 few CATSSADRGEQYF TGTGCCACCAGCAGTGCTGACAGGGGCGAGCAGTACTTC
14 TRBD2 TRBJ2-5 TRBV2 - CASSKREGRETQYF TGTGCCAGCAGTAAGCGGGAGGGCCGAGAGACCCAGTACTTC
13 TRBD1 TRBJ2-7 TRBV5-6 - CASSFGRGQEQYF TGTGCCAGCAGCTTCGGCAGGGGGCAAGAGCAGTACTTC
15 TRBD1 TRBJ1-4 TRBV5-4 once CASSSRNRGREKLFF TGTGCCAGCAGCTCGAGAAACAGGGGTCGTGAAAAACTGTTTTTT
14 - TRBJ2-7 TRBV27 - CASSSTPVGGEQYF TGTGCCAGCAGTTCGACCCCGGTAGGGGGCGAGCAGTACTTC
16 TRBD1 TRBJ2-3 TRBV5-1 - CASSVGTGGPSDTQYF TGCGCCAGCAGCGTCGGGACAGGGGGCCCCTCAGATACGCAGTATTTT